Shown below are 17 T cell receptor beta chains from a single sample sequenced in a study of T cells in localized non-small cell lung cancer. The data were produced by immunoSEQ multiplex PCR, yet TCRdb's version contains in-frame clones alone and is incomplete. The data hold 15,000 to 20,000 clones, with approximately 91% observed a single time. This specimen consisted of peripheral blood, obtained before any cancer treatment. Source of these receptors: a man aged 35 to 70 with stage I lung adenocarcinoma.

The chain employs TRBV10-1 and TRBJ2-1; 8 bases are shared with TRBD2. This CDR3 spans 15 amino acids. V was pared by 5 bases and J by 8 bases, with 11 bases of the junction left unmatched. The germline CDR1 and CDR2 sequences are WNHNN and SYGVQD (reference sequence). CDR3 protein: CASSPMGRGADEQFF. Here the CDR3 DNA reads TGCGCCAGCAGTCCGATGGGGCGGGGGGCCGATGAGCAGTTCTTC.

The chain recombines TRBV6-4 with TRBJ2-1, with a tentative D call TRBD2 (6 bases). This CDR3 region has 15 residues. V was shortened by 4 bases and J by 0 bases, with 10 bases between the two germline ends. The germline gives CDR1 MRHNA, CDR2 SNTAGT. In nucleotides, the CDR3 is TGTGCCAGCAGTGCATCGGGGGACTCCTACAATGAGCAGTTCTTC. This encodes CASSASGDSYNEQFF.

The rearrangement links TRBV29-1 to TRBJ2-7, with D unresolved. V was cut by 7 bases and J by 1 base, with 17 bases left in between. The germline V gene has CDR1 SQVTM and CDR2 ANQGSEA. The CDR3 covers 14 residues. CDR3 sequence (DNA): TGCAGCGCTTTCGACCGGACGGCGTCCTACGAGCAGTACTTC. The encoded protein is CSAFDRTASYEQYF.

The CDR3 reads CASRGQTLNSPLHF. In nucleotides, the CDR3 is TGTGCCAGCAGGGGACAGACCTTAAATTCACCCCTCCACTTT. The chain links TRBV11-2 to TRBJ1-6; 7 positions agree with TRBD1. The V gene end was trimmed by 6 bases and the J gene end by 7 bases; junction bases not matched to a gene: 6. This CDR3 contains 14 residues. Germline V gene sequence: CDR1 SGHAT, CDR2 FQNNGV. The full variable domain, in which reference TRBV11-2 and TRBJ1-6 provide the parts outside the CDR3, is EAGVAQSPRYKIIEKRQSVAFWCNPISGHATLYWYQQILGQGPKLLIQFQNNGVVDDSQLPKDRFSAERLKGVDSTLKIQPAKLEDSAVYLCASRGQTLNSPLHFGNGTRLTVT.

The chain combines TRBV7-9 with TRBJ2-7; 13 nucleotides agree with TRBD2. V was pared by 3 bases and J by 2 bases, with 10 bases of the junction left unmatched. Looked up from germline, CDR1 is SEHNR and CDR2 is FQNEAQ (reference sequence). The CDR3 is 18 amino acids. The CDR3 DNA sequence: TGTGCCAGCAGCTTGGGGAGACGGACTAGCGGGAGTCCCTACGAGCAGTACTTC. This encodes CASSLGRRTSGSPYEQYF.

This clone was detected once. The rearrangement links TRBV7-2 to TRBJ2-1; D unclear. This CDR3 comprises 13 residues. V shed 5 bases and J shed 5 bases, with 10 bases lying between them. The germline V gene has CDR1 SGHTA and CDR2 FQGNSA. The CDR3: CASSPGPNNEQFF. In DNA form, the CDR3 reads TGTGCCAGCAGCCCCGGTCCCAACAATGAGCAGTTCTTC.

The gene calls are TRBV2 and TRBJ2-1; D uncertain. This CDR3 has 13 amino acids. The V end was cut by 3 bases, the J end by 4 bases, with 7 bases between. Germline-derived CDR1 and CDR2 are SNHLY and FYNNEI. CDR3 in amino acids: CASSDRWYNEQFF. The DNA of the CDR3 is TGTGCCAGCAGTGACAGGTGGTACAATGAGCAGTTCTTC.

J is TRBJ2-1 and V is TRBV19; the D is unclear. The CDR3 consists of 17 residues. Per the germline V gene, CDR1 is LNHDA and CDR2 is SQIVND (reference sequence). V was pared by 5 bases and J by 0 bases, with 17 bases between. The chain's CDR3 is CASSSYFGRRSYNEQFF. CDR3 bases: TGTGCCAGTAGTTCCTACTTTGGGCGACGCTCCTACAATGAGCAGTTCTTC.

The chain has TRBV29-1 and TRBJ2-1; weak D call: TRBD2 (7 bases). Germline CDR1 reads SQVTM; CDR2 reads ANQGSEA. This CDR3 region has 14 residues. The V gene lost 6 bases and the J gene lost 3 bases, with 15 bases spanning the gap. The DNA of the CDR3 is TGCAGCGTATGGGGGAGGGGGGTCTACAATGAGCAGTTCTTC. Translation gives CSVWGRGVYNEQFF.

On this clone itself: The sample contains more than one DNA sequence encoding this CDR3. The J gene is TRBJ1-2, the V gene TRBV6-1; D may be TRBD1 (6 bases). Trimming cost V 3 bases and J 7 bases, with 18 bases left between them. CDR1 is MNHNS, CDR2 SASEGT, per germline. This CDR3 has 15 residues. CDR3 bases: TGTGCCAGCAGTGAGGCGTCCAGGGGTCGTTTTGGCTACACCTTC. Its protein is CASSEASRGRFGYTF.

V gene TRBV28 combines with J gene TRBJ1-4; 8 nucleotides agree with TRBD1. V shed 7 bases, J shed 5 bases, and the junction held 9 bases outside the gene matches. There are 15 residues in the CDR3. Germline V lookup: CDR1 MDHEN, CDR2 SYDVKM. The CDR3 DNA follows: TGTGCCAGCACCAATAACCGGGACAGGAATGAAAAACTGTTTTTT. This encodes CASTNNRDRNEKLFF.

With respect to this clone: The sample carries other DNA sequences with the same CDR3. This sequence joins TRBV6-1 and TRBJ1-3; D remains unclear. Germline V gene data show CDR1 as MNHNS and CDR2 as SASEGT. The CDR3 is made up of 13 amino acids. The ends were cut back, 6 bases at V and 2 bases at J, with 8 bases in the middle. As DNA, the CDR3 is TGTGCCAGCAGGGCAGGTGCTGGAAACACCATATATTTT. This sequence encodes CASRAGAGNTIYF.

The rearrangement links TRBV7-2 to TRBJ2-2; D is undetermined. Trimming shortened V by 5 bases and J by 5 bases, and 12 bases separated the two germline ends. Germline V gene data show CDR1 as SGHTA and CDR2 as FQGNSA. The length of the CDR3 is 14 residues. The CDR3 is CASSTSVGTGELFF. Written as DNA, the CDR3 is TGTGCCAGCAGCACAAGCGTGGGGACCGGGGAGCTGTTTTTT. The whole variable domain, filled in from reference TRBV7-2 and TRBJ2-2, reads GAGVSQSPSNKVTEKGKDVELRCDPISGHTALYWYRQSLGQGLEFLIYFQGNSAPDKSGLPSDRFSAERTGGSVSTLTIQRTQQEDSAVYLCASSTSVGTGELFFGEGSRLTVL.

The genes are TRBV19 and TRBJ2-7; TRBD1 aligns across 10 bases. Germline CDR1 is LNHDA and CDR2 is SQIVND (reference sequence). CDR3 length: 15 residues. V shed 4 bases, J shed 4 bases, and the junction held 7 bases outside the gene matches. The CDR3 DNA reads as TGTGCCAGTAGTACCCCGGGACAGGGGCTTTACGAGCAGTACTTC. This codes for CASSTPGQGLYEQYF.

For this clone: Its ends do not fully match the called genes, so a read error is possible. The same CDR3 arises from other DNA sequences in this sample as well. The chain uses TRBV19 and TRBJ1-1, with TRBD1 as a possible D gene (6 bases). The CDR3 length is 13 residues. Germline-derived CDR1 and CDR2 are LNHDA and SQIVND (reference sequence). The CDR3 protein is CASSPGQHTEAFF. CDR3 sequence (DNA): TGTGCTAGTAGTCCTGGACAGCACACTGAAGCTTTCTTT.

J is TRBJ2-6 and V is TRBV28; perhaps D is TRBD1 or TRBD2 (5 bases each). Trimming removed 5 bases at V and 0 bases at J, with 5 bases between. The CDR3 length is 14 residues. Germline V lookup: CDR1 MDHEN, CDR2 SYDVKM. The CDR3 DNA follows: TGTGCCAGCAGTGGGACCTCTGGGGCCAACGTCCTGACTTTC. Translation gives CASSGTSGANVLTF.

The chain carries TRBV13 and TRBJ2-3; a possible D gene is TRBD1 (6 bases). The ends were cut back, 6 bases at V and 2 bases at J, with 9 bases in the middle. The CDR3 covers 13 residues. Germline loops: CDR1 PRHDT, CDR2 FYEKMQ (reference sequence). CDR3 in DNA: TGTGCCAGCAGAGGACAGCCCACAGATACGCAGTATTTT. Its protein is CASRGQPTDTQYF.